Here is one T cell receptor beta chain with its context. Per the germline V gene, CDR1 is SGHAT and CDR2 is FQNNGV. This CDR3 has 14 amino acids. Between the trimmed V and J ends, which lost 1 base and 2 bases, there was a span of 9 bases. These data come from a study of T cells in Graves' hyperthyroidism and ophthalmopathy. Diagnostic assessment was based on clinical symptoms, serum thyroxine and TRAb, thyroid ultrasound and orbital computed tomography. The investigators amplified TCR beta CDR3 regions from RNA transcripts. The TCR CDR3 was amplified in a first-round RT-PCR using the HTBI primer set. TCRdb itself ran the multiplex PCR reads through MiXCR, one entry per CDR3 protein. Here the sample spans under 400,000 distinct CDR3 sequences, 16% being singletons.

The chain uses TRBV11-2 and TRBJ2-7; a possible D gene is TRBD2 (5 bases). The specimen was blood. The TCR sequence derives from a man aged 25 to 45 with Graves' hyperthyroidism. CDR3 nucleotide sequence: TGTGCCAGCAGCTTAGCTCCCGGGACCTACGAGCAGTACTTC. It is translated as CASSLAPGTYEQYF.